The 17 T cell receptor beta chains listed next were all sequenced from one sample in a study of T cell responses to AZD1222 COVID-19 vaccine. Libraries were prepared by immunoSEQ multiplex PCR; TCRdb keeps only in-frame clonotypes and omits some of them. The repertoire holds approximately 180,000 clones, with approximately 86% as singletons. Here the sequenced sample was peripheral blood, taken on day 0 of AZD1222 vaccination. The receptors were gathered from an adult in good health.

The V gene is TRBV18, the J gene TRBJ1-3; D perhaps matches TRBD1 (6 bases). The CDR3 runs 18 residues. V gave up 6 bases and J gave up 0 bases, with 21 bases separating them. Germline CDR1 and CDR2: KGHSH and LQKENI. CDR3 nucleotide sequence: TGTGCCAGCTCCGCCATGAGACAGGCCAATAGCTCTGGAAACACCATATATTTT. This encodes CASSAMRQANSSGNTIYF.

The chain carries TRBV7-9 and TRBJ2-1; 9 bases map to TRBD1. V dropped 8 bases and J dropped 9; count of bases not matched to a gene: 14. The V gene's germline CDR1 is SEHNR and CDR2 FQNEAQ (reference sequence). CDR3 length equals 15 residues. The CDR3 region is CASAVPGQGRGEQFF. The DNA for the CDR3 is TGTGCCAGCGCTGTCCCGGGACAGGGAAGGGGTGAGCAGTTCTTC.

A remark on this clone: The junction departs from the called germline gene at one end, perhaps through a read error. The chain links TRBV5-6 to TRBJ1-2, with D maybe TRBD1 (6 bases). Germline lookup yields CDR1 SGHDT and CDR2 YYEEEE. This CDR3 is built from 13 residues. Here the CDR3 DNA reads TGTGCCAGCAGCTTGCGGGCTTTGGGGGACACCACTTTC. Protein product: CASSLRALGDTTF.

This clone appeared a single time. The chain links TRBV7-3 to TRBJ2-5; D is unresolved. The CDR3 loop spans 12 amino acids. The V end was cut by 3 bases, the J end by 2 bases, with 4 bases between. Germline V gene sequence: CDR1 SGHTA, CDR2 FQGTGA. CDR3 protein: CASSLRQETQYF. The DNA of the CDR3 is TGTGCCAGCAGCTTGAGGCAAGAGACCCAGTACTTC. The whole variable domain, remainder taken from reference TRBV7-3 and TRBJ2-5, is GAGVSQTPSNKVTEKGKYVELRCDPISGHTALYWYRQSLGQGPEFLIYFQGTGAADDSGLPNDRFFAVRPEGSVSTLKIQRTERGDSAVYLCASSLRQETQYFGPGTRLLVL.

The V call is TRBV14, the J call TRBJ2-2, with a tentative D call TRBD2 (5 bases). Between the trimmed V and J ends, which lost 1 base and 6 bases, there was a span of 12 bases. This CDR3 contains 15 residues. The germline V gene has CDR1 SGHDN and CDR2 FVKESK. Written as DNA, the CDR3 is TGTGCCAGCAGCCAAGCTTTAGGGCGGGCCGGGGAGCTGTTTTTT. It encodes CASSQALGRAGELFF.

The V gene is TRBV11-2, the J gene TRBJ1-5; 7 bases are shared with TRBD1. Germline CDR1 is SGHAT and CDR2 is FQNNGV. The length of the CDR3 is 14 residues. The junction had 8 bases not matched to a gene; V was cut back by 4 bases and J by 8 bases. DNA for the CDR3: TGTGCCAGCAGCTCCGGACAGGCGGCGGAGCCCCAGCATTTT. It translates to CASSSGQAAEPQHF.

The chain combines TRBV7-9 with TRBJ2-7; maybe TRBD2 (6 bases). Germline V gene lookup returns CDR1 SEHNR and CDR2 FQNEAQ (reference sequence). The V end lost 11 bases, the J end lost 3 bases, and 23 bases lay between the germline ends. This CDR3 is built from 15 residues. The CDR3 DNA follows: TGTGCCCTTTCCGGAGGGCAAAATGGGGTCTACGAGCAGTACTTC. It yields the protein CALSGGQNGVYEQYF.

This rearrangement joins TRBV7-6 to TRBJ2-5; D call uncertain. The germline CDR1 and CDR2 sequences are SGHVS and FNYEAQ. This CDR3 spans 14 amino acids. V lost 3 bases and J 2 bases, leaving 10 bases between the germline ends. CDR3 sequence (DNA): TGTGCCAGCAGCTTCTTCCACCGTCAAGAGACCCAGTACTTC. Amino acid sequence: CASSFFHRQETQYF.

The gene calls are TRBV19 and TRBJ1-6; 7 positions agree with TRBD1. This CDR3 is 17 amino acids long. CDR1 is LNHDA, CDR2 SQIVND, per germline (reference sequence). V lost 6 bases to trimming and J lost 5 bases; unmatched junction nucleotides: 13. The CDR3 protein is CASSPRQGRRDNSPLHF. The CDR3 coding sequence is TGTGCCAGTAGCCCCAGACAGGGAAGAAGAGATAATTCACCCCTCCACTTT. The variable domain in full, completed from reference TRBV19 and TRBJ1-6, reads DGGITQSPKYLFRKEGQNVTLSCEQNLNHDAMYWYRQDPGQGLRLIYYSQIVNDFQKGDIAEGYSVSREKKESFPLTVTSAQKNPTAFYLCASSPRQGRRDNSPLHFGNGTRLTVT.

V and J are TRBV9 and TRBJ1-1, with 7 bases identical to TRBD1. The germline V gene encodes CDR1 SGDLS and CDR2 YYNGEE. Trimming removed 2 bases from V and 6 bases from J; junction bases left unmatched: 7. The CDR3 totals 14 residues. CDR3 protein: CASSVTGVVAEAFF. CDR3 coding DNA: TGTGCCAGCAGCGTTACAGGGGTTGTCGCTGAAGCTTTCTTT.

This clone has a single count. The identical CDR3 is also encoded by other nucleotide sequences in the sample. The rearrangement joins TRBV9 to TRBJ2-2, with no clear D. Germline assignment: CDR1 SGDLS and CDR2 YYNGEE. Trimming pared 0 bases from V and 0 bases from J, leaving 9 bases between. The CDR3 sequence is 16 residues long. DNA of the CDR3: TGTGCCAGCAGCGTAGGGGTCGGAGCGAACACCGGGGAGCTGTTTTTT. Its translation: CASSVGVGANTGELFF. Full variable domain (rest looked up from reference TRBV9 and TRBJ2-2): DSGVTQTPKHLITATGQRVTLRCSPRSGDLSVYWYQQSLDQGLQFLIQYYNGEERAKGNILERFSAQQFPDLHSELNLSSLELGDSALYFCASSVGVGANTGELFFGEGSRLTVL.

This chain uses TRBV19 with TRBJ2-2, with 11 nucleotides matching TRBD2. Germline V gene lookup returns CDR1 LNHDA and CDR2 SQIVND (reference sequence). This CDR3 contains 18 residues. With 1 base clipped from V and 4 bases from J, the junction kept 8 bases outside the gene matches. The CDR3 is CASSIGLAGGQSTGELFF. The CDR3 DNA sequence: TGTGCCAGTAGTATAGGTCTAGCGGGGGGCCAGAGCACCGGGGAGCTGTTTTTT.

This clone turned up a few times. The V gene is TRBV14, the J gene TRBJ2-7; no definite D call. Trimming took off 4 bases at V and 0 bases at J, with 10 bases between the two ends. Per the germline V gene, CDR1 is SGHDN and CDR2 is FVKESK. The CDR3 is 14 residues long. The CDR3 nucleotides are TGTGCCAGCAGCCCTCACCAATCCTCCTACGAGCAGTACTTC. Translating gives CASSPHQSSYEQYF.

This CDR3 reads CASSSPTGAGYNEQFF. As DNA, the CDR3 is TGTGCCAGCAGTTCCCCTACAGGGGCAGGCTACAATGAGCAGTTCTTC. The chain has TRBV6-5 and TRBJ2-1, with TRBD1 identical over 7 bases. This CDR3 region has 16 residues. Germline CDR1 and CDR2: MNHEY and SVGAGI. V shed 4 bases and J 3 bases; nucleotides not matched to a gene: 9.

The chain joins TRBV9 to TRBJ2-7, with a weak D call TRBD1 (6 bases). The CDR3 spans 13 residues. Trimming pared 0 bases from V and 7 bases from J, leaving 11 bases between. Germline CDR1 and CDR2: SGDLS and YYNGEE. CDR3 bases: TGTGCCAGCAGCGTAGGGAACACAGGGGAGCAGTACTTC. It encodes CASSVGNTGEQYF.

V usage is TRBV4-3 and J usage is TRBJ1-4; D possibly corresponds to TRBD1 (6 bases). This CDR3 comprises 15 residues. Germline V gives CDR1 LGHNA, CDR2 YSLEER. V was cut by 6 bases and J by 0 bases, with 11 bases left in between. This CDR3 reads CASRQGWATNEKLFF. The CDR3 nucleotides are TGCGCCAGCAGACAGGGCTGGGCAACTAATGAAAAACTGTTTTTT.

This chain joins TRBV5-1 and TRBJ2-1, with 8 bases fitting TRBD2. This CDR3 has 15 amino acids. The germline V gene encodes CDR1 SGHRS and CDR2 YFSETQ. The J segment lost 10 bases and the V segment lost 1 base, leaving 10 bases of the junction unmatched. The CDR3 region has the DNA TGCGCCAGCAGCTTGAGGGCTAGCGGGCCAGACGAGCAGTTCTTC. Its protein product is CASSLRASGPDEQFF.